The rows below give T cell receptor beta chains drawn from one sample of a study of identical twins. Each CDR3 protein is one row after TCRdb ran MiXCR on the 5' RACE reads. The sample includes under 900,000 distinct CDR3 sequences, around an eighth of them seen just once. These records were also assigned to another study, of yellow fever vaccine responses in identical twins.

Material: PBMCs. These receptors were collected from a woman aged 18 to 35 in good health. Both conserved end residues are part of each CDR3. D genes are given only for firm matches. Size is omitted from some rows. Given values are once, few, many or a class for expanded clones.

d_gene,abundance,j_gene,v_gene,CDR3aa,CDR3nt
TRBD1,few,TRBJ2-1,TRBV20-1,CSALGTATGNEQFF,TGCAGTGCCCTTGGGACAGCGACGGGCAATGAGCAGTTCTTC
TRBD2,few,TRBJ2-1,TRBV18,CASSPFGLADNEQFF,TGTGCCAGCTCACCTTTTGGACTAGCCGACAATGAGCAGTTCTTC
TRBD2,NA,TRBJ2-2,TRBV27,CASSPTSGGANTGELFF,TGTGCCAGCAGCCCCACTAGCGGGGGGGCGAACACCGGGGAGCTGTTTTTT
NA,few,TRBJ2-3,TRBV14,CASSHAGWSSDTQYF,TGTGCCAGCAGCCATGCGGGTTGGAGTTCCGATACGCAGTATTTT
NA,few,TRBJ2-2,TRBV12-5,CASGLQPDSATGELFF,TGTGCTAGTGGTTTGCAGCCGGACAGCGCCACCGGGGAGCTGTTTTTT
TRBD2,NA,TRBJ2-7,TRBV4-1,CASSWGLASEQYF,TGCGCCAGCAGCTGGGGACTAGCGTCCGAGCAGTACTTC
NA,NA,TRBJ2-2,TRBV25-1,CASSETPGLWTGELFF,TGTGCCAGCAGTGAAACTCCGGGACTCTGGACCGGGGAGCTGTTTTTT
TRBD2,few,TRBJ2-1,TRBV6-2/TRBV6-3,CASSYYPTSGRRGNEQFF,TGTGCCAGCAGTTACTATCCGACTAGCGGGAGGAGGGGCAATGAGCAGTTCTTC
TRBD2,few,TRBJ2-1,TRBV2,CASSVRLAGALSYNEQFF,TGTGCCAGCAGTGTTAGGCTAGCGGGAGCCCTCTCCTACAATGAGCAGTTCTTC
TRBD2,NA,TRBJ2-4,TRBV10-3,CAISVGLAGLSNIQYF,TGTGCCATCAGTGTCGGACTAGCGGGGCTTTCTAACATTCAGTACTTC
NA,many,TRBJ2-5,TRBV12-3/TRBV12-4,CASSLALGNQETQYF,TGTGCCAGCAGTTTGGCCCTGGGGAACCAAGAGACCCAGTACTTC
TRBD1,many,TRBJ2-1,TRBV10-3,CAISGDRDSYNEQFF,TGTGCCATCAGTGGAGACAGGGACTCCTACAATGAGCAGTTCTTC
NA,NA,TRBJ2-1,TRBV6-4,CASSAPNEQFF,TGTGCCAGCAGTGCGCCCAATGAGCAGTTCTTC
NA,NA,TRBJ1-1,TRBV15,CATSRDLGAYTEAFF,TGTGCCACCAGCAGAGATCTGGGGGCGTACACTGAAGCTTTCTTT
TRBD2,few,TRBJ2-2,TRBV5-1,CASTSGRPAGELFF,TGCGCCAGCACTAGCGGGAGACCGGCCGGGGAGCTGTTTTTT
TRBD1,NA,TRBJ1-5,TRBV19,CASSLRDRVNQPQHF,TGTGCCAGTAGCCTCCGGGACAGGGTAAATCAGCCCCAGCATTTT
NA,few,TRBJ2-7,TRBV7-8,CASGLEGLSYEQYF,TGTGCCAGCGGGTTGGAGGGGCTCTCCTACGAGCAGTACTTC
NA,NA,TRBJ1-2,TRBV7-9,CASSLSGGTYGYTF,TGTGCCAGCAGCTTATCTGGTGGGACATACGGCTACACCTTC
TRBD1,few,TRBJ1-6,TRBV6-5,CASSYRDRGNNSPLHF,TGTGCCAGCAGTTACCGGGACAGGGGAAACAATTCACCCCTCCACTTT
NA,many,TRBJ1-2,TRBV10-3,CAISEQGNYGYTF,TGTGCCATCAGTGAACAGGGCAACTATGGCTACACCTTC
NA,few,TRBJ2-5,TRBV20-1,CSARWRETQYF,TGCAGTGCTAGGTGGCGGGAGACCCAGTACTTC
NA,NA,TRBJ2-1,TRBV4-2,CASSQGADSYNEQFF,TGTGCCAGCAGCCAAGGGGCAGACTCCTACAATGAGCAGTTCTTC